This entry describes one TCR beta chain. The data are from a study of blood T cell repertoires in COVID-19. The CDR3 spans 13 residues. Germline values: CDR1 SGHTA, CDR2 FQGNSA. V lost 0 bases and J 7 bases, leaving 9 bases between the germline ends. TCRdb's copy holds only in-frame clones and misses some; the assay was immunoSEQ multiplex PCR. The table includes more than 100,000 clones, 87% detected once. The chain joins TRBV7-2 to TRBJ1-2; D is undetermined. The sequence derives from a man aged 50 or older in a cohort sampled during active COVID-19. The sequenced sample was peripheral blood. The CDR3 loop is CASSLAMRAGYTF. CDR3 DNA sequence: TGTGCCAGCAGCTTAGCGATGCGGGCTGGCTACACCTTC. The full variable domain, rest sourced from reference TRBV7-2 and TRBJ1-2, is GAGVSQSPSNKVTEKGKDVELRCDPISGHTALYWYRQSLGQGLEFLIYFQGNSAPDKSGLPSDRFSAERTGGSVSTLTIQRTQQEDSAVYLCASSLAMRAGYTFGSGTRLTVV.